A selection of T cell receptor beta chains follows, all from one sample in a study of HIV-infected patients and healthy controls. TCRdb reprocessed the 5' RACE reads via MiXCR and lists one record per CDR3 protein. The table has about 7,400 distinct CDR3 sequences, 9% to 9.5% seen once. Sequencing used blood, obtained before antiretroviral therapy. These TCRs come from an adult with HIV infection. CDR3s include the opening cysteine and the closing phenylalanine or tryptophan. Each record gives: V gene, J gene, CDR3 protein.

TRBV6-5	TRBJ2-3	CASSLGSGLAPSYTQYF
TRBV11-1	TRBJ1-1	CASSPGRQGWTEAFF
TRBV6-5	TRBJ2-7	CASSSGNEQYF
TRBV12-3/TRBV12-4	TRBJ2-3	CASSWTSGEGTQYF
TRBV10-3	TRBJ2-7	CAISEGGEQYF
TRBV5-1	TRBJ2-7	CASSLTGTPYEQYF
TRBV7-3	TRBJ2-2	CASSHERASTGELFF
TRBV4-2	TRBJ2-6	CASSTLEGQEVFSGANVLTF
TRBV28	TRBJ2-6	CASSSPGFSGANVLTF
TRBV5-1	TRBJ1-2	CASSLEPLKDSQWTF
TRBV19	TRBJ2-1	CASSMKLGSEFF
TRBV6-1	TRBJ2-1	CASELGVEQFF
TRBV20-1	TRBJ2-7	CSVRKTGYYEQYF
TRBV27	TRBJ2-2	CASSLLAGPTGELFF
TRBV5-1	TRBJ1-1	CASSPEGGAGTEAFF
TRBV20-1	TRBJ1-3	CSARERINFSGNTIYF
TRBV7-3	TRBJ2-3	CASSADSGGADTQYF
TRBV12-5	TRBJ2-3	CASGLGGHDTQYF
TRBV10-3	TRBJ1-1	CAISESTSRAEAFF
TRBV10-2	TRBJ1-4	CASSESKGQGGDEKLFF
TRBV11-3	TRBJ2-1	CASSVQGFNEQFF
TRBV12-3/TRBV12-4	TRBJ2-3	CASTSVFTDTQYF
TRBV7-6	TRBJ2-1	CASSQEPGQGYEQFF
TRBV7-3	TRBJ2-3	CASSLGVEGHTDTQYF
TRBV10-3	TRBJ2-7	CAISESGVGDEQYF
TRBV10-3	TRBJ2-3	CAISRQDTQYF
TRBV6-5	TRBJ2-3	CASSRDRVDTQYF
TRBV11-2	TRBJ2-1	CASSSQGGSGGYNEQFF
TRBV29-1	TRBJ2-3	CSVPGTGSTDTQYF
TRBV3-1	TRBJ2-5	CASREGLAGGFSQETQYF
TRBV6-5	TRBJ2-1	CASRPSGVYNEQFF
TRBV19	TRBJ2-4	CASSIPGNIQYF
TRBV6-2/TRBV6-3	TRBJ2-7	CASSEQGLGEQYF
TRBV10-3	TRBJ1-1	CATGTGGTEAFF
TRBV5-1	TRBJ2-7	CASSSSGNYEQYF
TRBV11-2	TRBJ2-3	CASSLVPFESSTDTQYF
TRBV11-1	TRBJ2-7	CASSLAGDSSTYEQYF
TRBV28	TRBJ1-2	CASSSPYTRVKVPGYTF
TRBV10-3	TRBJ2-1	CAISGGEQNNEQFF
TRBV11-1	TRBJ2-5	CASSLTREGQETQYF
TRBV12-3/TRBV12-4	TRBJ2-5	CASSPGQGYWETQYF
TRBV7-6	TRBJ2-1	CASSILAGGPHEQFF
TRBV7-6	TRBJ2-5	CASSSISADGETQYF
TRBV30	TRBJ2-2	CAWSGQGAVGELFF
TRBV5-1	TRBJ2-1	CASSEGTGPENEQFF
TRBV7-9	TRBJ2-1	CASSAPRGTYNEQFF
TRBV12-3/TRBV12-4	TRBJ1-5	CASSGTGVQSQPQHF
TRBV29-1	TRBJ1-1	CSSLRDNMNTEAFF
TRBV13	TRBJ1-6	CASTLSGRGKGSPLHF
TRBV28	TRBJ2-7	CASTPLGRISSYEQYF